The clone carrying this T cell receptor beta chain shows up as medium-sized (0.01 to 0.1%) by frequency. Its antigen is still unknown. This specimen comes from a study of T cell clusters in autoimmune cytopenias. Multiplex touch-down PCR amplified TRB using TRB-A and TRB-B pools in one tube. Using the multiplex PCR reads, TCRdb records one entry per CDR3 protein without DNA. Here the sample table reports 2,000 or so distinct CDR3 sequences. Whole-study findings and limits: Functional roles of the in silico T cell clusters still await experimental validation. TRB repertoire shifts in secondary cytopenia and chronic lymphocytic leukemia mostly reflected lymphoma, not autoimmunity. Primary autoimmune cytopenia patients appeared to lack physiological T cell clusters present in healthy donors. Active autoimmune hepatitis patients had about 3.3-fold fewer exclusive TRB clusters than healthy donors.

Each sample's input was 200 to 300 ng genomic DNA, 38,000 or so genome equivalents. CDR3 size: 14 residues. V usage is TRBV12-3 or TRBV12-4 and J usage is TRBJ1-4; TCRdb designates TRBD1, a call that cannot be tested without DNA. Sequenced sample: peripheral blood. The clonotype originates from a human donor with an autoimmune cytopenia or autoimmune hepatitis (not recorded which). CDR3 protein: CASSFGQDLGKLFF.